This T cell receptor beta chain was obtained from a study of vaccination effects on CD4 cells after COVID-19. CD4+ T cells were isolated after less than 12 days of culture. Clones were sequenced by immunoSEQ multiplex PCR, and TCRdb holds only the in-frame ones, with some missing. The sample contains tens of thousands of clones, 60% to 85% of which appear only once. CDR3 length: 13 amino acids. V shed 2 bases and J shed 9 bases, with 12 bases lying between them. Per the germline V gene, CDR1 is SGHDT and CDR2 is YYEEEE. To note about this clone: The antigen remains unidentified.

The source was CD4+ T cells from PBMCs cultured without peptide, collected before COVID-19 vaccination. The sequence was collected from a human donor who received a COVID-19 vaccine. This chain connects TRBV5-6 to TRBJ2-4; D might be TRBD1 (6 bases). This chain's CDR3 is CASSFQGSGIQYF. The CDR3 DNA reads TGTGCCAGCAGCTTTCAGGGGTCCGGCATTCAGTACTTC.